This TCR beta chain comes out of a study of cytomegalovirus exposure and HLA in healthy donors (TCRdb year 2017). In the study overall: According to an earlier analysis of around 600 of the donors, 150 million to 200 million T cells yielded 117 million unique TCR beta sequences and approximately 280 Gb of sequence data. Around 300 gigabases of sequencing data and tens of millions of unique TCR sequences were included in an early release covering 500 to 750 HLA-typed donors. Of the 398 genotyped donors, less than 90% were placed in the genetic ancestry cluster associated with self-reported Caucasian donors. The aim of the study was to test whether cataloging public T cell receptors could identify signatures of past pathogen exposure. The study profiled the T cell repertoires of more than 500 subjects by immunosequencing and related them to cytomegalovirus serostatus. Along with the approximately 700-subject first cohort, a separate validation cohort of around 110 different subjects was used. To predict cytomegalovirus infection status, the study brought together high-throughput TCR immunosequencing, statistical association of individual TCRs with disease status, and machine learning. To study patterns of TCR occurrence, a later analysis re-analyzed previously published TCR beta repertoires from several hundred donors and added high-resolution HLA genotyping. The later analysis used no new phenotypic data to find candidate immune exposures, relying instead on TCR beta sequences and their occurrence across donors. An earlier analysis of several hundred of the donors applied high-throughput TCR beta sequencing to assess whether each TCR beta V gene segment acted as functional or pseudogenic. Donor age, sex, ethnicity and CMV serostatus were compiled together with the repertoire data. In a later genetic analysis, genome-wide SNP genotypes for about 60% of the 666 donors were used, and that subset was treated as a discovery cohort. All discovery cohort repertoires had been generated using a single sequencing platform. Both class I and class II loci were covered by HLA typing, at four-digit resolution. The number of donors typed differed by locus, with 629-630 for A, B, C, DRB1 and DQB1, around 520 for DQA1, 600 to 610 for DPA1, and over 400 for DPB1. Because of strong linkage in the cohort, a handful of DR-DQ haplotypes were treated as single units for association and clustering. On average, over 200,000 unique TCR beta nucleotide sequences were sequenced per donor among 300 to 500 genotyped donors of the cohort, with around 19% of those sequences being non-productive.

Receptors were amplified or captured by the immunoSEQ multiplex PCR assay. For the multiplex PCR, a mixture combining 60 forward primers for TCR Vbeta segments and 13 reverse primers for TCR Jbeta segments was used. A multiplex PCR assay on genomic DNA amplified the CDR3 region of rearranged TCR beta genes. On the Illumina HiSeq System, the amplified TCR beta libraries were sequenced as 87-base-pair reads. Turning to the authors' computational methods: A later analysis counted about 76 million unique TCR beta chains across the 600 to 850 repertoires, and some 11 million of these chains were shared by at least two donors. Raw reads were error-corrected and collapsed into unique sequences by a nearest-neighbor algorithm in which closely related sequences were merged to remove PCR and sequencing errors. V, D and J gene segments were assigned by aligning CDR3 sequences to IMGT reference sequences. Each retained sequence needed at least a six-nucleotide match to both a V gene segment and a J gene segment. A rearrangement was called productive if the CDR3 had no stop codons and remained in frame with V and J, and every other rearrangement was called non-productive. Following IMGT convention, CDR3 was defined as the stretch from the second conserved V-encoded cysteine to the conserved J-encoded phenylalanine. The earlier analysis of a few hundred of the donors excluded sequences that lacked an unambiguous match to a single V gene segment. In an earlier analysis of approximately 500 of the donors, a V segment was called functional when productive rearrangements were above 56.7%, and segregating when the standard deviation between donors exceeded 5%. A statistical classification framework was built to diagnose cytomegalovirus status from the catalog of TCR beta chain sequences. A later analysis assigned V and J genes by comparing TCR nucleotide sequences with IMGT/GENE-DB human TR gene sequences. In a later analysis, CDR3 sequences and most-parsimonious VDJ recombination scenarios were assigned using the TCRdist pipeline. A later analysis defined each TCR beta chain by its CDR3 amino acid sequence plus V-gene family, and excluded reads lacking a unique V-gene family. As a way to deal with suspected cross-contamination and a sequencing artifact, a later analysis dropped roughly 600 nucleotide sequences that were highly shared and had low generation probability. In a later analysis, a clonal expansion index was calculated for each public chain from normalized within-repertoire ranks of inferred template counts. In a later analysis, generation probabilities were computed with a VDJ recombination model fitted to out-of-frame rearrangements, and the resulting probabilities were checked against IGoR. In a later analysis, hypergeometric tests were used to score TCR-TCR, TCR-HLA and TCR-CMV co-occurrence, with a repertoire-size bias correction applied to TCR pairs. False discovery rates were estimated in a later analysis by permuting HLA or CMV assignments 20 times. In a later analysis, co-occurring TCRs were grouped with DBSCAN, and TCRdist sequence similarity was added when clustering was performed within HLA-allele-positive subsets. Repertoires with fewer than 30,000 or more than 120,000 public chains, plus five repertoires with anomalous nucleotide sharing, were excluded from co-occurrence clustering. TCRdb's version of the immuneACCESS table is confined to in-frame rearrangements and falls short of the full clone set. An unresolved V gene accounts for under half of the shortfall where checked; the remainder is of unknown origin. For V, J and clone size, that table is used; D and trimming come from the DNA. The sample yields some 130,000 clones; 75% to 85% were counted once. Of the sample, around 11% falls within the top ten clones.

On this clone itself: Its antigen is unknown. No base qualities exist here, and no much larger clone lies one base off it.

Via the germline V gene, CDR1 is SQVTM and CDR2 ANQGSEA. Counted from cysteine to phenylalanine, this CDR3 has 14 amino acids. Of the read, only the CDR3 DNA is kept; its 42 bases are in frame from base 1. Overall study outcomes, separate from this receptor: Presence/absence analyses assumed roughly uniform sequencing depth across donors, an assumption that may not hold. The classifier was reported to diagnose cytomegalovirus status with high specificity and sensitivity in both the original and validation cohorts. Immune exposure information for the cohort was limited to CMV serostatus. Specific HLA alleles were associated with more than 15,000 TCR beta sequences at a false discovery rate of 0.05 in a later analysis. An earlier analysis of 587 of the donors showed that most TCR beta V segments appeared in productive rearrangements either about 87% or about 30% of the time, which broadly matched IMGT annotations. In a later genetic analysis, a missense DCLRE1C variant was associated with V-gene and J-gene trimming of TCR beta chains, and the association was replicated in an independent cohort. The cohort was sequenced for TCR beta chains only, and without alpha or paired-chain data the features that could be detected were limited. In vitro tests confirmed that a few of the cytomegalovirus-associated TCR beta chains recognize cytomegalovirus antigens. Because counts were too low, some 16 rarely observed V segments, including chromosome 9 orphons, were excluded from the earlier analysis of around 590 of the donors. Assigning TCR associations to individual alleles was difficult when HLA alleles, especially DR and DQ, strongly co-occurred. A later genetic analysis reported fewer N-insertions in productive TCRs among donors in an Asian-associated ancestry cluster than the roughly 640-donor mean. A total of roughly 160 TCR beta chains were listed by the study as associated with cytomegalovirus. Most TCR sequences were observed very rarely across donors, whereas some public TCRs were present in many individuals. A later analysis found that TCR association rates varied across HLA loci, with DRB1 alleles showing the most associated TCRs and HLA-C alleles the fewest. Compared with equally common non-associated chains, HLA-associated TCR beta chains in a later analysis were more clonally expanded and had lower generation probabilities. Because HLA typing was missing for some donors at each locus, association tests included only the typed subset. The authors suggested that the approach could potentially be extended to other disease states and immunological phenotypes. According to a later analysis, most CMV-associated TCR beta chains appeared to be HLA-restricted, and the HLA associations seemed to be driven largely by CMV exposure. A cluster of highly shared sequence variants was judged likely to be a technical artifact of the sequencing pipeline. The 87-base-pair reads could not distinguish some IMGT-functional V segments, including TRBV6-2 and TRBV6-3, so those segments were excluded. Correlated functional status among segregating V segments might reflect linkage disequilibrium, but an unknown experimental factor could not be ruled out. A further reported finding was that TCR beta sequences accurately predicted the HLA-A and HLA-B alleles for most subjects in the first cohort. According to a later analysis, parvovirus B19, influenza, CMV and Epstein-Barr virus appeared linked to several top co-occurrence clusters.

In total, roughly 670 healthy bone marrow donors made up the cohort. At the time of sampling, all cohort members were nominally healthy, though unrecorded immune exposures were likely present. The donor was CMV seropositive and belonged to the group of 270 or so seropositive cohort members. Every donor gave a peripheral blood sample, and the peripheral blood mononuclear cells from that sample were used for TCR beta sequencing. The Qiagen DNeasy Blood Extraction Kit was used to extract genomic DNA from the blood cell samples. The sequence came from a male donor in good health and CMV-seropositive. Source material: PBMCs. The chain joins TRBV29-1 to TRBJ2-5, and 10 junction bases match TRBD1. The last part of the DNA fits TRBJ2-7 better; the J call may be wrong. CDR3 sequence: CSAWGQGSSYEQYF. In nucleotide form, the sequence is TGCAGCGCCTGGGGACAGGGGAGCTCCTACGAGCAGTACTTC.